The rows below give T cell receptor beta chains drawn from one sample of a study of T-cell memory formation after mild COVID-19. MiXCR, applied by TCRdb to the 5' RACE reads, yields one record per CDR3 protein. The profile shows about 340,000 distinct CDR3 sequences, about 21% of them singletons. Sequencing was done on a sample of PBMCs or a T cell subset sorted from them (not recorded which). The source is an adult woman who had mild COVID-19 (a few samples of this study predate the infection). Cell type and time point are not known. Each CDR3 is given with its conserved first and last residue. Fields, in order: V gene, clone size, D gene, J gene, CDR3 DNA, CDR3 protein. D genes are given only for firm matches. Size is omitted from some rows. Given values are once, few, many or a class for expanded clones.

TRBV7-9	.	.	TRBJ2-5	TGTGCCAGCAGCTATGAGACAGACCAAGAGACCCAGTACTTC	CASSYETDQETQYF
TRBV12-3/TRBV12-4	.	TRBD1	TRBJ1-2	TGTGCCAGCAAACTACAGGGGAAAAACTATGGCTACACCTTC	CASKLQGKNYGYTF
TRBV20-1	.	TRBD2	TRBJ2-3	TGCAGTGCTAGGGGGACTAGCTGGGGAGATACGCAGTATTTT	CSARGTSWGDTQYF
TRBV2	.	TRBD2	TRBJ2-7	TGTGCCAGCAGTCCACTAGCGGGAGGGAGATCCTACGAGCAGTACTTC	CASSPLAGGRSYEQYF
TRBV4-3	many	.	TRBJ2-6	TGCGCCAGCAGCCCAGAGGGGGGGGCCGGGGCCAACGTCCTGACTTTC	CASSPEGGAGANVLTF
TRBV3-1	.	TRBD2	TRBJ2-1	TGTGCCAGCAGCCAAATTAGCGGGGGGACAGAGCAGTTCTTC	CASSQISGGTEQFF
TRBV2	few	.	TRBJ2-1	TGTGCCAGCAGTGAAGATGGACTCGAATCCATGGATGAGCAGTTCTTC	CASSEDGLESMDEQFF
TRBV24-1	.	.	TRBJ2-3	TGTGCCACCAGTGACGATATCGGTACGCAGTATTTT	CATSDDIGTQYF
TRBV6-6	few	.	TRBJ2-7	TGTGCCAGCAGCAAGGTCCCGGTTGGCTTGAGCGATGCAGTTTACGAGCAGTACTTC	CASSKVPVGLSDAVYEQYF
TRBV6-6	few	.	TRBJ2-5	TGTGCCAGCAGTAAGGAGTTGGGAGAGACCCAGTACTTC	CASSKELGETQYF
TRBV27	.	TRBD1	TRBJ2-3	TGTGCCAGCAGTCCCAAAAGACAGGGATTAGGAGTAGATACGCAGTATTTT	CASSPKRQGLGVDTQYF
TRBV24-1	few	TRBD2	TRBJ2-1	TGTGCCACCAGTGAGCCCGGGACTAGCGGGAACAATGAGCAGTTCTTC	CATSEPGTSGNNEQFF
TRBV7-9	few	.	TRBJ1-1	TGTGCCAGCAGCTTAGGAACGCACACTGAAGCTTTCTTT	CASSLGTHTEAFF
TRBV6-1	.	.	TRBJ1-5	TGTGCCAGCAGTGAAGGAGGTAGCAATCAGCCCCAGCATTTT	CASSEGGSNQPQHF
TRBV12-3/TRBV12-4	few	TRBD2	TRBJ2-7	TGTGCCAGCAGGCCCCGGGGGGGCTCCTACGAGCAGTACTTC	CASRPRGGSYEQYF
TRBV24-1	.	TRBD1	TRBJ2-5	TGTGCCACCAGTGATCCCGGACAGGGGGCCCAGACCCAGTACTTC	CATSDPGQGAQTQYF
TRBV14	.	.	TRBJ2-7	TGTGCCAGCAGCCAAGCGAGTGACAGATCCTACGAGCAGTACTTC	CASSQASDRSYEQYF
TRBV9	once	.	TRBJ2-3	TGTGCCAGCAGCCTACGGGCCCAGCCGATCACAGATACGCAGTATTTT	CASSLRAQPITDTQYF
TRBV6-2/TRBV6-3	.	.	TRBJ2-7	TGTGCCAGCGGAGGGGCGCCCTACGAGCAGTACTTC	CASGGAPYEQYF
TRBV21-1	few	.	TRBJ2-3	TGTGCCAGCAGCCTTTGCTGGTTTAGTACAGATACGCAGTATTTT	CASSLCWFSTDTQYF
TRBV6-2/TRBV6-3	.	.	TRBJ2-2	TGTGCCAGCCATGGTGGACGGACGAACACCGGGGAGCTGTTTTTT	CASHGGRTNTGELFF
TRBV7-9	few	.	TRBJ2-7	TGTGCCAGCAGCTTAAGGGGGTCCGAGCAGTACTTC	CASSLRGSEQYF
TRBV15	.	.	TRBJ1-1	TGTGCCACCAGCTCTCAACCGGGACAAAGTTTATCCTTCGCTGAAGCTTTCTTT	CATSSQPGQSLSFAEAFF
TRBV29-1	.	TRBD1	TRBJ2-3	TGCAGCGCCATAGGACAGGGAGATACGCAGTATTTT	CSAIGQGDTQYF
TRBV2	many	.	TRBJ2-7	TGTGCCAGCAGTGAGGGTGGGGGGGCAACCTACGAGCAGTACTTC	CASSEGGGATYEQYF
TRBV12-3/TRBV12-4	few	.	TRBJ2-1	TGTGCCAGCAGTTCTGCCAGGCAATTCCAAAATGAGCAGTTCTTC	CASSSARQFQNEQFF
TRBV5-1	.	.	TRBJ2-1	TGCGCCAGTCACCACGAATATGAGCAGTTCTTC	CASHHEYEQFF
TRBV30	few	.	TRBJ2-3	TGTGCCTGGAGTCGGGGAGATACGCAGTATTTT	CAWSRGDTQYF
TRBV12-3/TRBV12-4	.	TRBD2	TRBJ2-3	TGTGCCACTACCCCAATCGGCGGGAGCCCAGATACGCAGTATTTT	CATTPIGGSPDTQYF
TRBV28	few	.	TRBJ1-2	TGTGCCAGCAGCCCTCCAGTACTTTCTAACTATGGCTACACCTTC	CASSPPVLSNYGYTF
TRBV12-3/TRBV12-4	few	.	TRBJ1-1	TGTGCCAGCAGTTCGGCCAGGGCATCTGAAGCTTTCTTT	CASSSARASEAFF
TRBV7-8	few	TRBD1	TRBJ2-7	TGTGCCAGCAGCTTAGGTACAGGGGGTTTAGAGTCCTACGAGCAGTACTTC	CASSLGTGGLESYEQYF
TRBV5-4	few	.	TRBJ2-5	TGTGCCAGCAGCTTGGGACGGAAAACCCAAGAGACCCAGTACTTC	CASSLGRKTQETQYF
TRBV14	few	.	TRBJ1-1	TGTGCCAGCAGCCGCTCTCCCGGGACTGAAGCTTTCTTT	CASSRSPGTEAFF
TRBV3-1	.	TRBD1	TRBJ2-2	TGTGCCACCGCTTCCGGGACAGGGACCGGGGAGCTGTTTTTT	CATASGTGTGELFF
TRBV20-1	few	.	TRBJ1-2	TGCAGTGCCAGGGGACTGACAGCATATGGCTACACCTTC	CSARGLTAYGYTF
TRBV5-6	few	TRBD1	TRBJ1-1	TGTGCCAGCAGCTTACAGGGGTTCAGCACTGAAGCTTTCTTT	CASSLQGFSTEAFF
TRBV3-1	few	TRBD2	TRBJ2-5	TGTGCCAGCAGACATCGACTAGCGGGAGCGGAAGAGACCCAGTACTTC	CASRHRLAGAEETQYF
TRBV6-5	.	.	TRBJ1-1	TGTGCCAGCAGGTGGACGAGTACCACTGAAGCTTTCTTT	CASRWTSTTEAFF
TRBV7-8	few	TRBD2	TRBJ2-7	TGTGCCAGCAGCTTGGGACTAGCGGTATCCTACGAGCAGTACTTC	CASSLGLAVSYEQYF
TRBV7-9	few	.	TRBJ2-1	TGTGCCAGCAGCTTTGTGGATGAGCAGTTCTTC	CASSFVDEQFF
TRBV9	few	.	TRBJ2-6	TGTGCCAGCAGCGTAGAGTTGGTCTCTGGGGCCAACGTCCTGACTTTC	CASSVELVSGANVLTF
TRBV7-3	.	TRBD1	TRBJ1-1	TGTGCCAGCAGCCACACAGGGGGACGCACTGAAGCTTTCTTT	CASSHTGGRTEAFF
TRBV3-1	few	.	TRBJ1-6	TGTGCCAGCAGCCTACCTAATTCACCCCTCCACTTT	CASSLPNSPLHF
TRBV27	few	.	TRBJ2-1	TGTGCCAGCAGTTTATCGGCGACAGCGAACAATGAGCAGTTCTTC	CASSLSATANNEQFF
TRBV5-1	few	.	TRBJ2-1	TGCGCCAGCAGCTTGGTTACGTGGGGCAAATACAATGAGCAGTTCTTC	CASSLVTWGKYNEQFF
TRBV27	few	TRBD2	TRBJ2-1	TGTGCCAGCAGTCTACTAGCGACCTCCTACAATGAGCAGTTCTTC	CASSLLATSYNEQFF
TRBV20-1	few	.	TRBJ2-3	TGCAGTGCTAGAGGCCGATGGTCGGGAGCACAGACAGATACGCAGTATTTT	CSARGRWSGAQTDTQYF
TRBV7-2	few	.	TRBJ2-7	TGTGCCAGCATCAAGGGTCCCTACGAGCAGTACTTC	CASIKGPYEQYF
TRBV6-6	.	.	TRBJ2-2	TGTGCCAGCGGAGGACCCGGAGACACCGGGGAGCTGTTTTTT	CASGGPGDTGELFF
TRBV14	.	.	TRBJ2-3	TGTGCCAGCAGGAAGAGGGGAGATACGCAGTATTTT	CASRKRGDTQYF
TRBV28	.	.	TRBJ2-5	TGTGCCAGCAGACACAGGTACCAAGAGACCCAGTACTTC	CASRHRYQETQYF
TRBV5-1	.	TRBD2	TRBJ2-3	TGCGCCAGTGCTGAACTAGCGGCCTCAGATACGCAGTATTTT	CASAELAASDTQYF
TRBV7-3	.	.	TRBJ2-6	TGTGCCAGCAGCCCTCGGCTGGCCAACGTCCTGACTTTC	CASSPRLANVLTF
TRBV7-9	few	.	TRBJ2-2	TGTGCCAGCAGCCAGGACGTTACCGGGGAGCTGTTTTTT	CASSQDVTGELFF
TRBV20-1	many	TRBD1	TRBJ1-1	TGCAGTGCGAACCACAGGGGGCCACTTCCTATGAACACTGAAGCTTTCTTT	CSANHRGPLPMNTEAFF
TRBV4-1	.	TRBD2	TRBJ2-3	TGCGCCAGCAGCCAAGATCCGGCGGGGGGGCAGTATTTT	CASSQDPAGGQYF
TRBV5-1	many	.	TRBJ2-1	TGCGCCAGCAGCCGGGGACGGCGGGATAATGAGCAGTTCTTC	CASSRGRRDNEQFF
TRBV24-1	.	.	TRBJ2-5	TGTGCCACCAGTCGAGCAGGGGGGATGGCAGAGACCCAGTACTTC	CATSRAGGMAETQYF